This passage covers 26 T cell receptor beta chains from one sample sequenced in a study of T cell clones after liver transplantation. Libraries were prepared by immunoSEQ multiplex PCR; TCRdb keeps only in-frame clonotypes and omits some of them. The table shows about 100,000 clones, with around 83% occurring only once. Sequencing used CD4+ T cells from blood, obtained before liver transplant. Source of these receptors: a human donor who received a liver transplant.

The table lists this clone with a few counts. The chain has TRBV19 and TRBJ2-1; the D gene is possibly TRBD1 (6 bases). Per germline, CDR1 LNHDA and CDR2 SQIVND (reference sequence). V was clipped by 6 bases and J by 2 bases, with 11 bases between them. The CDR3 is 14 amino acids. In DNA form, the CDR3 reads TGTGCCAGTAGGGGGGCGGGCGCCTACAATGAGCAGTTCTTC. This encodes CASRGAGAYNEQFF.

This clone appeared a few times. V usage is TRBV6-4 and J usage is TRBJ2-2; 8 bases line up with TRBD1. This CDR3 contains 18 residues. The V gene end was trimmed by 1 base and the J gene end by 6 bases; junction bases not matched to a gene: 13. Germline values: CDR1 MRHNA, CDR2 SNTAGT. The CDR3 DNA reads TGTGCCAGCAGTGACTACCCCCAGGGGGCACTTCTGCCCGGGGAGCTGTTTTTT. It codes for CASSDYPQGALLPGELFF.

CDR3 sequence (DNA): TGCGCCAGCAGCTCCGGTAAGGGGTCTAGCGGGAGTGCAAGGTACAATGAGCAGTTCTTC. It is translated as CASSSGKGSSGSARYNEQFF. The gene calls are TRBV5-1 and TRBJ2-1; 10 bases are a match to TRBD2. This CDR3 comprises 20 residues. Trimming cost V 3 bases and J 4 bases; bases outside gene matches: 19. Germline-derived CDR1 and CDR2 are SGHRS and YFSETQ.

This rearrangement joins TRBV6-5 to TRBJ1-1, with 7 bases lining up with TRBD1. Germline CDR1 reads MNHEY; CDR2 reads SVGAGI. The CDR3 runs to 15 residues. Losses at the gene ends were 2 bases for V and 0 bases for J; bases not matched to a gene: 3. The CDR3 protein is CASSYQDRLNTEAFF. The CDR3 DNA reads TGTGCCAGCAGTTACCAGGACAGGTTGAACACTGAAGCTTTCTTT.

The genes are TRBV18 and TRBJ1-5; D perhaps matches TRBD1 (5 bases). Germline CDR1 reads KGHSH; CDR2 reads LQKENI. V was shortened by 6 bases and J by 0 bases, with 18 bases between the two germline ends. CDR3 size: 17 residues. In DNA, the CDR3 is TGTGCCAGCTCCCTCACGTCGGGGGGTGGTAGCAATCAGCCCCAGCATTTT. Encoded protein: CASSLTSGGGSNQPQHF.

This chain connects TRBV30 to TRBJ1-5; D uncertain. The V gene lost 2 bases and the J gene lost 4 bases, with 9 bases spanning the gap. CDR3 length equals 13 residues. Germline V gives CDR1 GTSNPN, CDR2 SVGIG (reference sequence). CDR3 DNA: TGTGCCTGGAGTCCAACAACTAATCAGCCCCAGCATTTT. As protein: CAWSPTTNQPQHF.

In its sample, this clone was seen once. J is TRBJ1-4 and V is TRBV18; 9 bases match TRBD1. The CDR3 is 16 residues long. The V gene's germline CDR1 is KGHSH and CDR2 LQKENI. Losses at the gene ends were 3 bases for V and 7 bases for J; bases not matched to a gene: 9. The CDR3 loop is CASSPLGTGIPEKLFF. The CDR3 bases are TGTGCCAGCTCACCTCTAGGGACAGGGATTCCTGAAAAACTGTTTTTT.

DNA for the CDR3: TGTGCCAGCAGTTATACCCAGGGACCCCGTGGCAAGGGCTACACCTTC. Translating gives CASSYTQGPRGKGYTF. The rearrangement uses TRBV6-5 and TRBJ1-2; perhaps TRBD1 as D (5 bases). Germline CDR1 reads MNHEY; CDR2 reads SVGAGI. The germline V and J ends were trimmed by 3 bases and 8 bases, with 22 bases remaining between them. The CDR3 has 16 amino acids.

V gene TRBV7-9 combines with J gene TRBJ1-5, with D hard to call. The CDR3 is 13 amino acids. Looked up from germline, CDR1 is SEHNR and CDR2 is FQNEAQ (reference sequence). V was cut by 2 bases and J by 3 bases, with 5 bases left in between. In DNA form, the CDR3 reads TGTGCCAGCAGCTTACAGGTCAATCAGCCCCAGCATTTT. It codes for CASSLQVNQPQHF.

The gene calls are TRBV5-1 and TRBJ1-2; tentatively, D is TRBD1 (5 bases). Trimming pared 4 bases from V and 8 bases from J, leaving 27 bases between. The CDR3 sequence is 17 residues long. Germline V gene lookup returns CDR1 SGHRS and CDR2 YFSETQ. The CDR3, as DNA: TGCGCCAGCAGCACTGGGGTTACCGGGGCCGAGCGGGTAGGCTACACCTTC. This encodes CASSTGVTGAERVGYTF.

In DNA, the CDR3 is TGTGCCAGCAGCCCCCCTTACACCGGGGAGCTGTTTTTT. The encoded protein is CASSPPYTGELFF. The chain recombines TRBV5-4 with TRBJ2-2; the D is unclear. The CDR3 totals 13 residues. Germline CDR1 is SGHNT and CDR2 is YYREEE (reference sequence). The V and J ends lost 4 bases and 3 bases respectively, with 7 bases between them.

This chain connects TRBV11-2 to TRBJ2-1; 9 nucleotides agree with TRBD1. Germline V CDR1 and CDR2: SGHAT, FQNNGV. There are 17 residues in the CDR3. J was trimmed by 0 bases and V by 4 bases; bases with no gene match: 7. CDR3 nucleotide sequence: TGTGCCAGCAGCTCCTATGGGACAGGGAGCTCCTACAATGAGCAGTTCTTC. Its translation is CASSSYGTGSSYNEQFF.

This chain connects TRBV19 to TRBJ1-2; D might be TRBD1 (6 bases). CDR1 and CDR2 from the germline V gene are LNHDA and SQIVND (reference sequence). This CDR3 is 15 amino acids long. Trimming cost V 6 bases and J 2 bases, with 16 bases left between them. The CDR3 region has the DNA TGTGCCAGTAGCTACCCGGGACAAACCAACTATGGCTACACCTTC. Its protein product is CASSYPGQTNYGYTF.

The rearrangement links TRBV15 to TRBJ2-2, with 7 bases matching TRBD1. V lost 1 base, J lost 0 bases, and 2 bases stayed unmatched. There are 16 residues in the CDR3. Germline CDR1 LNHNV, CDR2 YYDKDF (reference sequence). CDR3 loop: CATSRGGGANTGELFF. CDR3 nucleotide sequence: TGTGCCACCAGCAGAGGAGGGGGCGCGAACACCGGGGAGCTGTTTTTT.

V and J are TRBV15 and TRBJ2-5; 8 nucleotides agree with TRBD1. This CDR3 is built from 15 residues. In germline, CDR1 is LNHNV, CDR2 YYDKDF (reference sequence). J lost 5 bases, V lost 0 bases, and 5 bases had no gene match. DNA of the CDR3: TGTGCCACCAGCAGAGATAGGAACAGGGGGGAGACCCAGTACTTC. Translating gives CATSRDRNRGETQYF.

This chain uses TRBV15 with TRBJ2-1, with D uncertain. The V gene's germline CDR1 is LNHNV and CDR2 YYDKDF (reference sequence). This CDR3 comprises 15 residues. V was clipped by 0 bases and J by 2 bases, with 8 bases between them. The CDR3 region has the DNA TGTGCCACCAGCAGAGAGGGGTGGGCCTACAATGAGCAGTTCTTC. This translates into CATSREGWAYNEQFF.

This clone has only one observation. The chain uses TRBV5-1 and TRBJ1-1, with TRBD1 identical over 9 bases. CDR3 length equals 13 residues. V trimming: 5 bases; J trimming: 5 bases; junction bases outside the gene matches: 4. Looked up from germline, CDR1 is SGHRS and CDR2 is YFSETQ. In nucleotides, the CDR3 is TGCGCCAGCAGTTCGACAGGGGGGACTGAAGCTTTCTTT. Translated, it gives CASSSTGGTEAFF. The variable domain in full, completed from reference TRBV5-1 and TRBJ1-1, reads KAGVTQTPRYLIKTRGQQVTLSCSPISGHRSVSWYQQTPGQGLQFLFEYFSETQRNKGNFPGRFSGRQFSNSRSEMNVSTLELGDSALYLCASSSTGGTEAFFGQGTRLTVV.

The chain links TRBV27 to TRBJ2-3; 9 positions agree with TRBD1. The CDR3 has 16 residues. Germline V lookup: CDR1 MNHEY, CDR2 SMNVEV (reference sequence). The J segment lost 7 bases and the V segment lost 5 bases, leaving 13 bases of the junction unmatched. The CDR3 sequence: CASSLSGTGPGHTQYF. In DNA, the CDR3 is TGTGCCAGCAGTCTCTCCGGGACAGGGCCCGGGCATACGCAGTATTTT.

The rearrangement links TRBV6-1 to TRBJ2-7; 7 bases agree with TRBD2. V shed 0 bases, J shed 0 bases, and the junction held 5 bases outside the gene matches. The length of the CDR3 is 16 residues. Germline CDR1 reads MNHNS; CDR2 reads SASEGT. The CDR3 loop is CASSEAVGGSSYEQYF. The CDR3 nucleotides are TGTGCCAGCAGTGAAGCGGTGGGCGGGAGCTCCTACGAGCAGTACTTC.

The CDR3 region has the DNA TGTGCCAGCAGACCCCGACAGGGGAACTATGGCTACACCTTC. Protein: CASRPRQGNYGYTF. The chain carries TRBV28 and TRBJ1-2, with 8 bases fitting TRBD1. The CDR3 is 14 residues long. The ends lost 6 bases at V and 2 bases at J; junction bases unmatched: 5. Germline V lookup: CDR1 MDHEN, CDR2 SYDVKM.

The V and J genes are TRBV6-5 and TRBJ1-1; 7 bases fit TRBD1. The length of the CDR3 is 16 residues. Germline CDR1 MNHEY, CDR2 SVGAGI. The J segment lost 4 bases and the V segment lost 4 bases, leaving 12 bases of the junction unmatched. This CDR3 reads CASSFLTTGLGTEAFF. DNA for the CDR3: TGTGCCAGCAGTTTCCTGACGACAGGGTTAGGCACTGAAGCTTTCTTT.

This chain connects TRBV6-4 to TRBJ2-1; 8 positions agree with TRBD2. Germline V lookup: CDR1 MRHNA, CDR2 SNTAGT. V shed 11 bases and J 9 bases; nucleotides not matched to a gene: 12. This CDR3 contains 13 residues. The CDR3 loop reads CAPPRGGLSEQFF. DNA for the CDR3: TGTGCCCCCCCTCGCGGGGGGTTGAGTGAGCAGTTCTTC.

This chain connects TRBV2 to TRBJ1-5; 7 bases map to TRBD1. Trimming took 4 bases from V and 7 from J; bases not matched to a gene: 7. The CDR3 runs to 14 residues. Germline assignment: CDR1 SNHLY and CDR2 FYNNEI. The CDR3 bases are TGTGCCAGCAGTGTATACAGGGGTAAGCAGCCCCAGCATTTT. As protein: CASSVYRGKQPQHF. Variable domain in full (rest from reference TRBV2 and TRBJ1-5): EPEVTQTPSHQVTQMGQEVILRCVPISNHLYFYWYRQILGQKVEFLVSFYNNEISEKSEIFDDQFSVERPDGSNFTLKIRSTKLEDSAMYFCASSVYRGKQPQHFGDGTRLSIL.

The chain joins TRBV2 to TRBJ1-2, with D possibly being TRBD1 (6 bases). V was shortened by 7 bases and J by 6 bases, with 21 bases between the two germline ends. Germline loops: CDR1 SNHLY, CDR2 FYNNEI. The CDR3 is made up of 15 amino acids. The CDR3 sequence is CASNWLSGGSDGYTF. CDR3 nucleotides: TGTGCCAGCAATTGGTTGTCGGGGGGCAGCGATGGCTACACCTTC.

The chain couples TRBV6-1 to TRBJ1-2, with a weak D call TRBD1 (5 bases). The CDR3 is 11 residues long. Germline loops: CDR1 MNHNS, CDR2 SASEGT. Trimming stripped 8 bases from V and 6 bases from J, with 10 bases between. The CDR3 spells CASQLGDGYTF. In DNA, the CDR3 is TGTGCCAGCCAGTTGGGGGATGGCTACACCTTC.

V usage is TRBV5-1 and J usage is TRBJ2-3; TRBD2 matches 8 bases. Germline trimming cut 4 bases from V and 2 bases from J; bases unmatched to any gene: 6. Germline assignment: CDR1 SGHRS and CDR2 YFSETQ. The CDR3 contains 15 residues. The CDR3 DNA sequence: TGCGCCAGCAGCACCACTAGCGGATACACAGATACGCAGTATTTT. It specifies CASSTTSGYTDTQYF.